The clone carrying this T cell receptor (beta chain) has at least ten counts. Its target is unknown. These data belong to a study of T cell repertoires in cytomegalovirus infection. About the research overall: CMV epitopes used comprised recently identified HLA-C-restricted ones and well-studied HLA-B-restricted ones. TCR beta signatures that were public indicated CMV infection and matching HLA type. Study-level results: HLA-C-restricted CMV clonotypes gave the most frequent clonotype in two of eight donors.

This CDR3 is 12 amino acids long. V was trimmed by 2 bases and J by 5 bases, leaving 4 bases between them. Germline CDR1 SGHTA, CDR2 FQGNSA. One entry per CDR3 protein, called by TCRdb with MiXCR from the reads. This sample has some 62,000 distinct CDR3 sequences, with 20% to 25% found just once. This sequence originates from a human donor in good health (CMV status not recorded). Some clones in this sample may be carry-over from other donors' samples. V usage is TRBV7-2 and J usage is TRBJ1-5; no definite D call. The sequenced sample was CD8+ T cells from cultured PBMCs, obtained from culture after CMV antigen stimulation. The CDR3 protein is CASSLLDQPQHF. The CDR3 nucleotides are TGTGCCAGCAGCTTATTAGATCAGCCCCAGCATTTT.